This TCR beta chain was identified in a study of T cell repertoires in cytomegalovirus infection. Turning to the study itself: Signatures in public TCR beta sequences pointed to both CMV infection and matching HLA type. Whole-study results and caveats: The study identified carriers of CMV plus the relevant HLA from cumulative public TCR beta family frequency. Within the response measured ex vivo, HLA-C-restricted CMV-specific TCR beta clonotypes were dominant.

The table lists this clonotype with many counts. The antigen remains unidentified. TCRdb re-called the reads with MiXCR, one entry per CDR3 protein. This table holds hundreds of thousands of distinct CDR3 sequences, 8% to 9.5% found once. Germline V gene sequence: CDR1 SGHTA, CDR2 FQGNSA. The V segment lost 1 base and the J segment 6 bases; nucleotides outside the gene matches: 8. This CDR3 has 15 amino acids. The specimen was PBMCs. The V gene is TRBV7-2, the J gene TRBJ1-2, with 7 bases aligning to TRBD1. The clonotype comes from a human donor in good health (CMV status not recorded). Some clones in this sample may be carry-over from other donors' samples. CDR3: CASSLVGRGSHGYTF. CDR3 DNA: TGTGCCAGCAGCTTAGTAGGCAGGGGGTCGCATGGCTACACCTTC.